Presented here are 17 T cell receptor beta chains from one specimen sequenced in a study of shared clonotypes between healthy human individuals. Profiling relied on immunoSEQ multiplex PCR, and the TCRdb table lists in-frame clones only, not all of them. Of around 2,000,000 clones in the sample, 85% to 95% were seen once. Sequencing input: naive CD4+ T cells sorted from blood. Subset: CD45RA+ positively selected. These TCRs come from a man aged 18 to 30 in good health.

The rearrangement uses TRBV13 and TRBJ2-3; 7 nucleotides agree with TRBD2. V was pared by 1 base and J by 2 bases, with 6 bases of the junction left unmatched. This CDR3 has 16 amino acids. CDR1 is PRHDT, CDR2 FYEKMQ, per germline (reference sequence). The CDR3 protein is CASSLERGHFTDTQYF. CDR3 DNA sequence: TGTGCCAGCAGCTTAGAGCGGGGCCATTTCACAGATACGCAGTATTTT.

The genes are TRBV9 and TRBJ1-6; D remains ambiguous. The CDR3 length is 15 residues. The V end lost 6 bases, the J end lost 9 bases, and 19 bases lay between the germline ends. CDR1 and CDR2 from the germline V gene are SGDLS and YYNGEE. In DNA form, the CDR3 reads TGTGCCAGCACCTCGACGGCTCTCATGGGTTCACCCCTCCACTTT. Translation gives CASTSTALMGSPLHF.

Note on this clone: Within the sample, other DNA sequences also encode this same CDR3. The V gene is TRBV5-4, the J gene TRBJ2-3; D ambiguous. V was clipped by 0 bases and J by 2 bases, with 10 bases between them. From germline, CDR1 is SGHNT and CDR2 YYREEE (reference sequence). The CDR3 contains 15 residues. CDR3 DNA: TGTGCCAGCAGCTTGGGCGGCGGAAACACAGATACGCAGTATTTT. It specifies CASSLGGGNTDTQYF.

The chain has TRBV6-6 and TRBJ2-5; maybe TRBD1 (5 bases). The CDR3 loop spans 14 amino acids. CDR1 and CDR2 from the germline V gene are MNHNY and SVGAGI (reference sequence). Trimming cost V 7 bases and J 0 bases, with 12 bases left between them. This CDR3 reads CASTGLEYQETQYF. In DNA form, the CDR3 reads TGTGCCAGCACAGGGTTGGAGTACCAAGAGACCCAGTACTTC.

The rearrangement joins TRBV7-2 to TRBJ2-7, with 7 bases fitting TRBD1. J gave up 4 bases and V 4 bases, and 7 bases lay outside the gene matches. Germline CDR1 is SGHTA and CDR2 is FQGNSA. This CDR3 has 14 amino acids. The CDR3 loop reads CASSSRDRLYEQYF. In DNA form, the CDR3 reads TGTGCCAGCAGCTCCCGGGACAGACTTTACGAGCAGTACTTC.

Written as DNA, the CDR3 is TGTGCCAGCAGTTCGGGGGGCTTAAGCTCCTACGAGCAGTACTTC. It codes for CASSSGGLSSYEQYF. V usage is TRBV28 and J usage is TRBJ2-7, with D perhaps TRBD2 (7 bases). The CDR3 runs 15 residues. Germline assignment: CDR1 MDHEN and CDR2 SYDVKM. With 4 bases removed from V and 0 bases from J, the gap between germline ends came to 13 bases.

The V gene is TRBV4-1, the J gene TRBJ2-3; 7 bases are a match to TRBD2. The CDR3 is made up of 14 amino acids. Germline values: CDR1 MGHRA, CDR2 YSYEKL. With 10 bases clipped from V and 3 bases from J, the junction kept 10 bases outside the gene matches. This CDR3 reads CATGRPGRTDTQYF. The CDR3 DNA reads as TGCGCCACTGGCCGCCCCGGGAGGACAGATACGCAGTATTTT.

V and J are TRBV25-1 and TRBJ1-1; no firm D call. The CDR3 runs to 11 residues. The germline V and J ends were trimmed by 2 bases and 7 bases, with 5 bases remaining between them. In germline, CDR1 is MGHDK, CDR2 SYGVNS. CDR3 residues: CASSERSEAFF. The CDR3 nucleotides read TGTGCCAGCAGTGAAAGGAGTGAAGCTTTCTTT.

V gene TRBV10-3 combines with J gene TRBJ1-6; no reliable D call. The CDR3 runs to 16 residues. Germline V CDR1 and CDR2: ENHRY, SYGVKD. The germline V and J ends were trimmed by 2 bases and 7 bases, with 15 bases remaining between them. This chain's CDR3 is CAISETRGGSNSPLHF. DNA for the CDR3: TGTGCCATCAGTGAGACACGCGGAGGGAGCAATTCACCCCTCCACTTT.

V usage is TRBV10-3 and J usage is TRBJ1-6; D may be TRBD1 (5 bases). The CDR3 consists of 15 residues. V shed 6 bases and J shed 7 bases, with 16 bases lying between them. Germline CDR1 ENHRY, CDR2 SYGVKD. This CDR3 reads CAIRRTGQVNSPLHF. The CDR3 nucleotides read TGTGCCATCAGGAGGACGGGGCAGGTCAATTCACCCCTCCACTTT.

Notes on this clone: The same CDR3 can be traced to other DNA sequences in this sample. V is TRBV30 and J is TRBJ2-4; D is unresolved. V was clipped by 2 bases and J by 4 bases, with 9 bases between them. There are 13 residues in the CDR3. Germline CDR1 GTSNPN, CDR2 SVGIG (reference sequence). The CDR3 is CAWSSVAKNIQYF. The CDR3 bases are TGTGCCTGGAGTTCCGTTGCAAAAAACATTCAGTACTTC.

Of note for this clone: This specimen includes other DNA sequences encoding the same CDR3. The J gene is TRBJ1-2, the V gene TRBV6-6, with D perhaps matching TRBD1 (5 bases). CDR1 is MNHNY and CDR2 is SVGAGI in the germline V gene (reference sequence). V dropped 5 bases and J dropped 3 bases, with 7 bases sitting between them. CDR3 length: 12 amino acids. The CDR3 DNA is TGTGCCAGCAGTACAGGTGACTATGGCTACACCTTC. Protein: CASSTGDYGYTF.

The V and J genes are TRBV5-6 and TRBJ1-5, with TRBD1 matching 7 bases. The CDR3 runs 15 residues. Germline V gene sequence: CDR1 SGHDT, CDR2 YYEEEE. The trim removed 1 base at V and 6 bases at J, leaving 7 bases unmatched. Here the CDR3 reads CASSLTGEPSQPQHF. CDR3 in DNA: TGTGCCAGCAGCTTGACAGGGGAGCCGTCTCAGCCCCAGCATTTT.

The rearrangement joins TRBV2 to TRBJ2-3; maybe TRBD1 (6 bases). Trimming removed 7 bases at V and 1 base at J, with 9 bases between. CDR1 and CDR2 (germline): SNHLY, FYNNEI. The CDR3 runs to 13 residues. In DNA, the CDR3 is TGTGCCAGCACCCAGGGGCGCACAGATACGCAGTATTTT. Translation gives CASTQGRTDTQYF.

A single count supports this clone. The chain recombines TRBV23-1 with TRBJ1-5, with D perhaps TRBD1 (5 bases). TRBV23-1 is designated an ORF whose function remains uncertain. This CDR3 contains 17 residues. V lost 1 base, J lost 5 bases, and 18 bases lay in between. The CDR3 sequence is CASSQCSGRKRDQPQHF. In DNA form, the CDR3 reads TGCGCCAGCAGTCAATGCTCGGGACGGAAAAGGGATCAGCCCCAGCATTTT.

The V call is TRBV18, the J call TRBJ2-2, with D perhaps matching TRBD1 (6 bases). Germline CDR1 and CDR2: KGHSH and LQKENI. Trimming took off 4 bases at V and 3 bases at J, with 15 bases between the two ends. The CDR3 has 16 residues. The CDR3 loop is CASSRRQASDTGELFF. CDR3 nucleotide sequence: TGTGCCAGCTCACGAAGACAGGCCTCGGACACCGGGGAGCTGTTTTTT.

The genes are TRBV14 and TRBJ2-3; D call uncertain. The CDR3 extends over 12 amino acids. V was trimmed by 4 bases and J by 2 bases, leaving 4 bases between them. The germline V gene encodes CDR1 SGHDN and CDR2 FVKESK. The CDR3, as DNA: TGTGCCAGCAGCCCCTACACAGATACGCAGTATTTT. Translated: CASSPYTDTQYF.